This TCR beta chain was obtained from a study of cytomegalovirus exposure and HLA in healthy donors. PCR primers comprised 60 Vbeta and 13 Jbeta primers. The protocol was immunoSEQ multiplex PCR, while the TCRdb copy is restricted to in-frame clones and leaves out a portion. Of approximately 86,000 clones in the sample, approximately 70% were seen once. CDR1 is MNHEY and CDR2 is SVGAGI in the germline V gene. The germline V and J ends were trimmed by 3 bases and 5 bases, with 12 bases remaining between them. This CDR3 comprises 14 residues. Study-wide points: Specificity for CMV antigens was confirmed in vitro for a few of the CMV-associated chains. A list of roughly 160 TCR beta chains associated with cytomegalovirus was given.

As concerns this clone: No antigen is known for it.

The source is a man between 60 and 70 years old in good health and CMV-seronegative. Material for sequencing was PBMCs. The J gene is TRBJ2-3, the V gene TRBV6-5; possible D gene TRBD2, 5 bases. The CDR3 is CASSYTSLGDTQYF. CDR3 bases: TGTGCCAGCAGTTATACTAGTTTGGGAGATACGCAGTATTTT.